A single sample is the source of the 14 T cell receptor beta chains below, sequenced in a study of tumor-infiltrating lymphocytes in oesophageal squamous cell carcinoma. One entry per CDR3 protein, called by TCRdb with MiXCR from the PCR reads. The data hold about 12,000 distinct CDR3 sequences, with 45% to 65% observed a single time. The sequenced sample consisted of esophageal tumor tissue. These receptors were taken from a female donor with esophageal squamous cell carcinoma.

The genes are TRBV12-3 or TRBV12-4 and TRBJ2-6; D call uncertain. V lost 3 bases to trimming and J lost 0 bases, with 3 bases between them. This CDR3 has 14 residues. CDR3 DNA sequence: TGTGCCAGCAGTTTTACCTCTGGGGCCAACGTCCTGACTTTC. Its protein is CASSFTSGANVLTF.

The V gene is TRBV7-2, the J gene TRBJ2-6; 7 bases map to TRBD2. V trimming: 5 bases; J trimming: 0 bases; junction bases outside the gene matches: 16. Germline-derived CDR1 and CDR2 are SGHTA and FQGNSA. The CDR3 has 20 residues. The CDR3 nucleotides are TGTGCCAGCAGCCGAGTAAGGAGCGGGACTTTTGTCTCTGGGGCCAACGTCCTGACTTTC. Protein product: CASSRVRSGTFVSGANVLTF. Using reference TRBV7-2 and TRBJ2-6 for the parts outside the CDR3, the full variable domain is GAGVSQSPSNKVTEKGKDVELRCDPISGHTALYWYRQSLGQGLEFLIYFQGNSAPDKSGLPSDRFSAERTGGSVSTLTIQRTQQEDSAVYLCASSRVRSGTFVSGANVLTFGAGSRLTVL.

V usage is TRBV19 and J usage is TRBJ2-1; 8 bases are shared with TRBD2. This CDR3 is built from 16 residues. The V gene's germline CDR1 is LNHDA and CDR2 SQIVND (reference sequence). After removal of 5 bases from V and 7 bases from J, the junction contained 13 bases not matched to a gene. CDR3 sequence: CASSASAGGSRNEQFF. The CDR3 DNA follows: TGTGCCAGTAGTGCCTCGGCGGGAGGTTCCCGGAATGAGCAGTTCTTC.

The CDR3 reads CASSLLAGEYNEQFF. The CDR3 DNA follows: TGTGCCAGCAGTTTACTAGCGGGGGAGTACAATGAGCAGTTCTTC. The chain combines TRBV28 with TRBJ2-5, with TRBD2 matching over 10 bases. Gene TRBJ2-1 matches the end of the DNA better, so the J call may be wrong. CDR3 length equals 15 residues. The germline gives CDR1 MDHEN, CDR2 SYDVKM.

Ten or more counts support this clonotype. The V gene is TRBV4-3, the J gene TRBJ2-7; D is possibly TRBD1 (6 bases). Germline V gene lookup returns CDR1 LGHNA and CDR2 YSLEER. With 4 bases removed from V and 5 bases from J, the gap between germline ends came to 15 bases. This CDR3 is 14 amino acids long. CDR3 nucleotide sequence: TGCGCCAGCAGCCTACAACAGGGAAGACACGAGCAGTACTTC. Its translation is CASSLQQGRHEQYF.

This chain connects TRBV27 to TRBJ2-1; unclear D gene. Looked up from germline, CDR1 is MNHEY and CDR2 is SMNVEV (reference sequence). V lost 0 bases to trimming and J lost 9 bases, with 12 bases between them. There are 14 residues in the CDR3. In DNA form, the CDR3 reads TGTGCCAGCAGTTTATCCCCCCTCACGGCTGAGCAGTTCTTC. Translation: CASSLSPLTAEQFF.

As to this clonotype: Just one base apart from a much larger clone, this may be a read error. The chain combines TRBV6-2 or TRBV6-3 with TRBJ2-3; TRBD1 aligns across 7 bases. The J call may not be correct, given that the DNA end is closer to TRBJ2-7. The CDR3 is 14 residues long. Germline CDR1 MNHEY, CDR2 SVGEGT. The CDR3 bases are TGTGCCAGCTCGACAGGGAGCTCCTACAATGAGCAGTACTTC. Protein product: CASSTGSSYNEQYF.

The chain uses TRBV7-2 and TRBJ2-5; 12 bases are shared with TRBD2. There are 16 residues in the CDR3. J was trimmed by 11 bases and V by 5 bases; bases with no gene match: 15. The germline V gene encodes CDR1 SGHTA and CDR2 FQGNSA. CDR3 protein: CASSDRTSGTRNEQYF. Here the CDR3 DNA reads TGTGCCAGCAGCGACCGGACTAGCGGGACAAGGAATGAGCAGTACTTC. Complete variable domain (other parts from reference TRBV7-2 and TRBJ2-5): GAGVSQSPSNKVTEKGKDVELRCDPISGHTALYWYRQSLGQGLEFLIYFQGNSAPDKSGLPSDRFSAERTGGSVSTLTIQRTQQEDSAVYLCASSDRTSGTRNEQYFGPGTRLLVL.

This clonotype was seen a few times. The chain carries TRBV7-3 and TRBJ2-3; D may be TRBD2 (6 bases). The DNA end favors TRBJ2-7, so the J call may be wrong. Germline CDR1 and CDR2: SGHTA and FQGTGA. The CDR3 has 15 amino acids. The CDR3 here is CASSFFREFTYEQYF. The CDR3 coding sequence is TGTGCCAGCAGCTTCTTTCGGGAGTTCACCTACGAGCAGTACTTC.

The rearrangement uses TRBV11-3 and TRBJ2-3, with 10 bases lining up with TRBD2. This CDR3 region has 16 residues. Germline-derived CDR1 and CDR2 are SGHNT and YENEEA. Trimming took 5 bases from V and 0 from J; bases not matched to a gene: 5. The CDR3 loop is CASSGRTSGSTDTQYF. CDR3 bases: TGTGCCAGCAGCGGGAGGACTAGCGGTAGCACAGATACGCAGTATTTT.

The V call is TRBV7-6, the J call TRBJ2-7; D unresolved. The DNA end is more similar to TRBJ2-1, so the J call may be wrong. Per germline, CDR1 SGHVS and CDR2 FNYEAQ. This CDR3 is built from 14 residues. Here the CDR3 reads CASSLANAVYEQFF. The CDR3 coding sequence is TGTGCCAGCAGCTTAGCGAATGCGGTTTACGAGCAGTTCTTC.

There are many counts of this clonotype. The gene calls are TRBV6-1 and TRBJ2-1; 7 bases line up with TRBD1. CDR1 is MNHNS, CDR2 SASEGT, per germline. CDR3 length: 14 amino acids. Germline trimming cut 8 bases from V and 0 bases from J; bases unmatched to any gene: 4. The CDR3 region is CASSTGSSYNEQFF. As DNA, the CDR3 is TGTGCCAGCTCGACAGGGAGCTCCTACAATGAGCAGTTCTTC.

V and J are TRBV6-2 or TRBV6-3 and TRBJ2-4, with 10 nucleotides matching TRBD2. V lost 5 bases to trimming and J lost 13 bases; unmatched junction nucleotides: 14. The CDR3 has 15 residues. CDR1 is MNHEY, CDR2 SVGEGT, per germline. CDR3 bases: TGTGCCAGCAGTGAGTCGCTAGCGGGGGACAATGAGCAGTACTTC. Protein: CASSESLAGDNEQYF.

Only a few counts were recorded for this clonotype. This may be a read error: a much more frequent sequence differs by one nucleotide. The gene calls are TRBV6-1 and TRBJ2-1; D possibly matches TRBD1 or TRBD2 (6 bases each). V lost 6 bases and J lost 10, with 22 bases in between. Germline V CDR1 and CDR2: MNHNS, SASEGT. CDR3 length equals 15 residues. The chain's CDR3 is CASSPHVGGQGEQFF. CDR3 DNA sequence: TGTGCCAGCAGCCCTCATGTGGGGGGCCAGGGCGAGCAGTTCTTC.